This TCR beta chain appears in the sequencing data of a study of early T cells in non-severe SARS-CoV-2 infection. Study at large: Unsorted whole-blood RNA was sequenced in bulk, leaving chains unpaired. Overall study findings and caveats: A preference for anti-spike CD8 responses marked VDJdb matching, which missed private and CD4 specificities.

Trimming left V 5 bases short and J 6 bases short, with 16 bases between. The CDR3 totals 14 residues. The germline V gene encodes CDR1 LNHDA and CDR2 SQIVND (reference sequence). Attachment of unique molecular identifiers to individual cDNA molecules was performed. TCRdb used MiXCR to reprocess the 5' RACE reads, holding one entry per CDR3 protein. The sample contains approximately 26,000 distinct CDR3 sequences, 4.5% to 5.5% of which appear only once. This clonotype was seen at least ten times. Its specificity is not known. The material sequenced was whole blood. J is TRBJ1-2 and V is TRBV19, with a tentative D call TRBD1 (5 bases). This TCR was sampled from an adult who was a healthcare worker with PCR-confirmed SARS-CoV-2 infection or an uninfected control (not recorded which). In nucleotides, the CDR3 is TGTGCCAGTAGTTGGGACTCCTCCCCAAATGGCTACACCTTC. Encoded protein: CASSWDSSPNGYTF.